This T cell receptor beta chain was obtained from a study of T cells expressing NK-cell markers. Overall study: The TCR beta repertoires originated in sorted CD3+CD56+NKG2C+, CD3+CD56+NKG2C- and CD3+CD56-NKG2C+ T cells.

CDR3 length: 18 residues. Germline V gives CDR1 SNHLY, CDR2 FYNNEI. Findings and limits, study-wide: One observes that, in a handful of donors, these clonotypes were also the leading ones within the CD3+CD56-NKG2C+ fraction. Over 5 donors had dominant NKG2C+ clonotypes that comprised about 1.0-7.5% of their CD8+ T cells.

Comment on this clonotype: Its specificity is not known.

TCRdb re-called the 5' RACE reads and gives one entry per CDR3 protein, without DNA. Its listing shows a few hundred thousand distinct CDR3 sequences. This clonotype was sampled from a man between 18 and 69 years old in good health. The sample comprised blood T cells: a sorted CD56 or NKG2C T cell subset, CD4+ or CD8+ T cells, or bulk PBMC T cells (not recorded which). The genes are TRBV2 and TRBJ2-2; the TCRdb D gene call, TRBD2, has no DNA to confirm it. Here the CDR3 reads CASSERGLAGANTGELFF.